This is a list of T cell receptor beta chains from one sample in a study of OX40 agonist ivuxolimab in advanced cancers. Clones were sequenced by immunoSEQ multiplex PCR, and TCRdb holds only the in-frame ones, with some missing. The sample lists about 59,000 clones, 75% to 90% occurring once. Material: CD4+ or CD8+ T cells sorted from blood, obtained in a trial of the OX40 agonist ivuxolimab. The receptors shown here come from an adult with an advanced solid tumor such as melanoma, head and neck, liver or kidney cancer. Both conserved end residues are part of each CDR3. A D gene is named only where the DNA matches it firmly. Some rows have no size entry. The others give once, few or many, or a class for an expanded clone.

>TRBD1|TRBJ2-2|-|TRBV27
TGTGCCAGCACCCTGGGGACAGGGTTCGGGGAGCTGTTTTTT
CASTLGTGFGELFF
>TRBD1|TRBJ1-5|-|TRBV4-1
TGCGCCAGCAGCCTCGACGAGGGACAGGGGTATCAGCCCCAGCATTTT
CASSLDEGQGYQPQHF
>-|TRBJ2-6|-|TRBV2
TGTGCCAGCAGCCTCACGGGGTTTGGGGCCGGGGCCAACGTCCTGACTTTC
CASSLTGFGAGANVLTF
>-|TRBJ1-1|-|TRBV5-6
TGTGCCAGCACAACTGACCGGAACACTGAAGCTTTCTTT
CASTTDRNTEAFF
>-|TRBJ1-3|-|TRBV15
TGTGCCACCAGCAGACTTGGGACGTCAGACTCTGGAAACACCATATATTTT
CATSRLGTSDSGNTIYF
>TRBD1|TRBJ1-1|-|TRBV11-3
TGTGCCAGCAGCTCCCGGGACAGGGAAGCTTTCTTT
CASSSRDREAFF
>TRBD1|TRBJ1-2|-|TRBV27
TGTGCCAGCAGACGGACAGGGGGCTATGGCTACACCTTC
CASRRTGGYGYTF
>-|TRBJ2-2|-|TRBV5-1
TGCGCCAGCAGACGGCAGGGTGGGACCGGGGAGCTGTTTTTT
CASRRQGGTGELFF
>-|TRBJ2-1|-|TRBV2
TGTGCCAGCAGTGACCCCAACAATGAGCAGTTCTTC
CASSDPNNEQFF
>TRBD1|TRBJ2-1|-|TRBV5-1
TGCGCCAGCAGCTTGGGATGGACAGGGACCTACAATGAGCAGTTCTTC
CASSLGWTGTYNEQFF
>-|TRBJ1-2|-|TRBV11-2
TGTGCCAGCAGCTTATTCCTGGGGATGAGTGGCTACACCTTC
CASSLFLGMSGYTF
>-|TRBJ1-2|-|TRBV2
TGTGCCAGCAGTGACGACAGCCATGGCTACACCTTC
CASSDDSHGYTF
>-|TRBJ1-5|-|TRBV19
TGTGCCAGTAGTATCCAGGGACTGAACAATCAGCCCCAGCATTTT
CASSIQGLNNQPQHF
>-|TRBJ2-7|-|TRBV5-4
TGTGCCAGCAGCTTAACCAGCTCCTACGAGCAGTACTTC
CASSLTSSYEQYF
>-|TRBJ2-3|-|TRBV5-1
TGCGCCAGCAGCTTTACCCGCTCTCAGACAGATACGCAGTATTTT
CASSFTRSQTDTQYF
>TRBD2|TRBJ2-2|once|TRBV5-4
TGTGCCAGCAGCTTGAAGGGGGGTAGCGGGACGACCGGGGAGCTGTTTTTT
CASSLKGGSGTTGELFF
>TRBD1|TRBJ2-7|-|TRBV29-1
TGCAGCGTCGCGGACGGTACGGGACAGGGGTACGAGCAGTACTTC
CSVADGTGQGYEQYF